This TCR beta chain was obtained from a study of blood T cell repertoires in COVID-19. Some clones are missing from TCRdb's copy, which holds only in-frame ones; the method was immunoSEQ multiplex PCR. The profile shows about 90,000 clones, approximately 86% of them singletons. Trimming took off 5 bases at V and 5 bases at J, with 21 bases between the two ends. The CDR3 has 16 amino acids. The germline V gene encodes CDR1 SGHAT and CDR2 FQNNGV. The gene calls are TRBV11-2 and TRBJ2-5, with a possible D match to TRBD1 (6 bases). The sequence was obtained from a man aged 50-60 years with acute or convalescent COVID-19. The sequenced sample consisted of peripheral blood. In DNA form, the CDR3 reads TGTGCCAGCAGCCCCGGGGACATACCTGGGGTGGAGACCCAGTACTTC. Its protein product is CASSPGDIPGVETQYF.